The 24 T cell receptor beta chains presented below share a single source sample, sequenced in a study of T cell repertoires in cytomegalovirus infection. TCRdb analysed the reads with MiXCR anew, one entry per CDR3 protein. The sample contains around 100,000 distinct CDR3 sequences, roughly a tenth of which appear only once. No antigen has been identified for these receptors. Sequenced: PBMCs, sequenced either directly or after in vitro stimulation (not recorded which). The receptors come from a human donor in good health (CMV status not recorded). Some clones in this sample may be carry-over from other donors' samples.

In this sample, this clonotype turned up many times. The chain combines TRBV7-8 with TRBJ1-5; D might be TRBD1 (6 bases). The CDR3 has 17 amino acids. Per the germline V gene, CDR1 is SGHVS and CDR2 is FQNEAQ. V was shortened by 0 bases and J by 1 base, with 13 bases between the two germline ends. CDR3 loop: CASSLASGGASNQPQHF. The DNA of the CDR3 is TGTGCCAGCAGCTTAGCTTCGGGGGGCGCGAGCAATCAGCCCCAGCATTTT.

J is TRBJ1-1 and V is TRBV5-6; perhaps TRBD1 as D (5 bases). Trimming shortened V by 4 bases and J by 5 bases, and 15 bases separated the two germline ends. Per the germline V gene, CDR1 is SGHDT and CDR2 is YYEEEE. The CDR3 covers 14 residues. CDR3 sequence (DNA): TGTGCCAGCAGCGGCGACGGTCAGGGTACTGAAGCTTTCTTT. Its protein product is CASSGDGQGTEAFF. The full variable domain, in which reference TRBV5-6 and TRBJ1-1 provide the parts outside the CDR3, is DAGVTQSPTHLIKTRGQQVTLRCSPKSGHDTVSWYQQALGQGPQFIFQYYEEEERQRGNFPDRFSGHQFPNYSSELNVNALLLGDSALYLCASSGDGQGTEAFFGQGTRLTVV.

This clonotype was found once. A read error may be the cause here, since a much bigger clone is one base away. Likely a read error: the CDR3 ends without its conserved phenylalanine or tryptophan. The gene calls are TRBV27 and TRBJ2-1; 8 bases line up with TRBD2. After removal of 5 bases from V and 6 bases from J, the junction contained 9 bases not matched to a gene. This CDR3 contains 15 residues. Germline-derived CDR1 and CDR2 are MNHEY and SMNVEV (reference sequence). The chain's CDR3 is CASSLGLAVRNEQFS. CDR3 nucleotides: TGTGCCAGCAGTCTAGGACTAGCTGTTCGCAATGAGCAGTTCTCC.

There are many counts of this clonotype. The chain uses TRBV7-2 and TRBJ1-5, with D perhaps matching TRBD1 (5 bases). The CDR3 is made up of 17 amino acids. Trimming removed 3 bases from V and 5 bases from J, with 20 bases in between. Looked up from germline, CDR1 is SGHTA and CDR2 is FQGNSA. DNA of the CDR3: TGTGCCAGCAGCTTCAAGGCGGGACCAGGATCGGATCAGCCCCAGCATTTT. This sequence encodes CASSFKAGPGSDQPQHF.

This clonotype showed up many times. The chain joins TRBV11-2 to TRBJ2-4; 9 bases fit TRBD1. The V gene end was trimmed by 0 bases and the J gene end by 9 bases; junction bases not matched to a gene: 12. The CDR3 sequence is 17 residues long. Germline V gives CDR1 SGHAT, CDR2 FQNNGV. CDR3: CASSLDPWTGVTGIQYF. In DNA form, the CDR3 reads TGTGCCAGCAGCTTAGATCCTTGGACAGGGGTAACGGGCATTCAGTACTTC.

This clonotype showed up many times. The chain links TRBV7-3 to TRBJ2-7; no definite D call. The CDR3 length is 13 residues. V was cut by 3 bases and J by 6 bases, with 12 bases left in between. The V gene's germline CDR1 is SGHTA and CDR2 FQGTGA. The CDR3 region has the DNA TGTGCCAGCAGCTTGGCTATCGGGTCCGAGCAGTACTTC. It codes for CASSLAIGSEQYF.

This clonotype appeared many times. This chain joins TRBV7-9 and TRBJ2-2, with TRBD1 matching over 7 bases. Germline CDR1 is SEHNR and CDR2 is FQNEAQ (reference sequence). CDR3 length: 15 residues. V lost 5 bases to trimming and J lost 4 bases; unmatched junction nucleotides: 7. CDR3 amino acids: CASSQKAGGTGELFF. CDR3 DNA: TGTGCCAGCAGCCAAAAGGCAGGGGGCACCGGGGAGCTGTTTTTT.

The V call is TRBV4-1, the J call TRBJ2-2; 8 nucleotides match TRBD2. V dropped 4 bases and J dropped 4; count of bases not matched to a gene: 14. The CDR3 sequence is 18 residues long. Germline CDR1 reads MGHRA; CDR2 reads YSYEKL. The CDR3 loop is CASSPRVAGSQGTGELFF. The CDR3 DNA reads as TGCGCCAGCAGCCCCCGGGTAGCGGGGAGCCAGGGCACCGGGGAGCTGTTTTTT.

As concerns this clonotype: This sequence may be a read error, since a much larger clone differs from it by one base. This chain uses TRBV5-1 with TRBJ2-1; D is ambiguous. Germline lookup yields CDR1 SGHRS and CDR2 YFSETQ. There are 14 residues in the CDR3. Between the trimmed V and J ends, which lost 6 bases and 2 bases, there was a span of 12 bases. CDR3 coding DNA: TGCGCCAGCAACCCGGCGGTAACCTACAATGAGCAGTTCTTC. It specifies CASNPAVTYNEQFF.

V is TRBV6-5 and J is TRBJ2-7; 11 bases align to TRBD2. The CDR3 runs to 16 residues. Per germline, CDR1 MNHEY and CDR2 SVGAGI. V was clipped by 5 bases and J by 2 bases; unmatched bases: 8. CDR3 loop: CASSKQTSGNTYEQYF. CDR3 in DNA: TGTGCCAGCAGTAAACAGACTAGCGGGAATACCTACGAGCAGTACTTC.

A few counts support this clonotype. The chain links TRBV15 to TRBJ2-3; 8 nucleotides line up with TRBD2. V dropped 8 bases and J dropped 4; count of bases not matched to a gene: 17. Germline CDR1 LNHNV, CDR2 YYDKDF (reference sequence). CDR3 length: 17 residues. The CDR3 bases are TGTGCCACCGAACAAACGGGAGGGCCTTCCGAATCAGATACGCAGTATTTT. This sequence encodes CATEQTGGPSESDTQYF.

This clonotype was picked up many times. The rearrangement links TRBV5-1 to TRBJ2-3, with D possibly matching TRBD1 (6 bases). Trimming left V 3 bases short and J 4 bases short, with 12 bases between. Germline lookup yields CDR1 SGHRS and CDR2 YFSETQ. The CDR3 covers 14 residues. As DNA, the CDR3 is TGCGCCAGCAGCTCCTCCCAGGGGCCAGATACGCAGTATTTT. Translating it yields CASSSSQGPDTQYF.

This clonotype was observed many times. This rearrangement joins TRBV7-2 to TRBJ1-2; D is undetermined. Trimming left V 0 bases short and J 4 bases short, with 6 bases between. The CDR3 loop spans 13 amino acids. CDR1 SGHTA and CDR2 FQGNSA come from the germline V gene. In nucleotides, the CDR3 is TGTGCCAGCAGCTTAGCCACAGCCTATGGCTACACCTTC. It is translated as CASSLATAYGYTF.

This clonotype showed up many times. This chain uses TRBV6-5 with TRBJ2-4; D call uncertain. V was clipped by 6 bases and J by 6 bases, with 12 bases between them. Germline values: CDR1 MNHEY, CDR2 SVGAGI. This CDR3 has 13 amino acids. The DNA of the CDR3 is TGTGCCAGCAGCCCGACGTATGGAAACATTCAGTACTTC. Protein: CASSPTYGNIQYF.

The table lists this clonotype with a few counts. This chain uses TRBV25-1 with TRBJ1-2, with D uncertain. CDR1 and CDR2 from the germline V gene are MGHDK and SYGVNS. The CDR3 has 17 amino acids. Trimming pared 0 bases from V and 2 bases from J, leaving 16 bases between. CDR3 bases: TGTGCCAGCAGTGAATATAACGTGCAAAACAGAAACTATGGCTACACCTTC. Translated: CASSEYNVQNRNYGYTF.

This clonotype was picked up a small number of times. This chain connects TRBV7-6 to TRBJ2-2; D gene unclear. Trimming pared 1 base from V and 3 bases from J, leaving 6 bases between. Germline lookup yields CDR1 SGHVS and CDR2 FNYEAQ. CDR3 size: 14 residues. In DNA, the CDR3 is TGTGCCAGCAGCTTAGATCTATACACCGGGGAGCTGTTTTTT. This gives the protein CASSLDLYTGELFF.

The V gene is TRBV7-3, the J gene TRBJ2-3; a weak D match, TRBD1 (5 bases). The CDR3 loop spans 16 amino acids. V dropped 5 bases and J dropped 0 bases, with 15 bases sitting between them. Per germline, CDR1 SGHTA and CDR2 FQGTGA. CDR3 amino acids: CASSAGRGGSTDTQYF. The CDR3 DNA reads TGTGCCAGCAGCGCCGGTAGGGGCGGCAGCACAGATACGCAGTATTTT. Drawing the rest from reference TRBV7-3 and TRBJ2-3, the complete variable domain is GAGVSQTPSNKVTEKGKYVELRCDPISGHTALYWYRQSLGQGPEFLIYFQGTGAADDSGLPNDRFFAVRPEGSVSTLKIQRTERGDSAVYLCASSAGRGGSTDTQYFGPGTRLTVL.

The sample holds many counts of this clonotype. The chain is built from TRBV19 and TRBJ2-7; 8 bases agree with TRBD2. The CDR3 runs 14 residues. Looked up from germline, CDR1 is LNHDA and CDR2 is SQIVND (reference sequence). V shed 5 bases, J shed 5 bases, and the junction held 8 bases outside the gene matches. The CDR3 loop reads CASSPGLVSHEQYF. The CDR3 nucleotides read TGTGCCAGTAGTCCGGGACTAGTGAGTCACGAGCAGTACTTC.

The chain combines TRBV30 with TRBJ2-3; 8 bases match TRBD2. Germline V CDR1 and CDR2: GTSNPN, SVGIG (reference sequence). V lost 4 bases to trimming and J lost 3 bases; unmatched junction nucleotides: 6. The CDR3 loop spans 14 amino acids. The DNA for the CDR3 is TGTGCCTGGATAACTAGCGGACCAACAGATACGCAGTATTTT. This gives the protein CAWITSGPTDTQYF. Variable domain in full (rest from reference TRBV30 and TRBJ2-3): SQTIHQWPATLVQPVGSPLSLECTVEGTSNPNLYWYRQAAGRGLQLLFYSVGIGQISSEVPQNLSASRPQDRQFILSSKKLLLSDSGFYLCAWITSGPTDTQYFGPGTRLTVL.

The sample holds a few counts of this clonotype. The CDR3 DNA reads as TGTGCCAGTAGTATCCTCGGGACCGGTGGGGAGCAGTACTTC. Protein product: CASSILGTGGEQYF. The chain has TRBV19 and TRBJ2-7; D might be TRBD1 or TRBD2, each matching 5 bases. Trimming took off 3 bases at V and 7 bases at J, with 16 bases between the two ends. Germline CDR1 and CDR2: LNHDA and SQIVND (reference sequence). This CDR3 spans 14 amino acids. The variable domain in full, with the rest retrieved from reference TRBV19 and TRBJ2-7, is DGGITQSPKYLFRKEGQNVTLSCEQNLNHDAMYWYRQDPGQGLRLIYYSQIVNDFQKGDIAEGYSVSREKKESFPLTVTSAQKNPTAFYLCASSILGTGGEQYFGPGTRLTVT.

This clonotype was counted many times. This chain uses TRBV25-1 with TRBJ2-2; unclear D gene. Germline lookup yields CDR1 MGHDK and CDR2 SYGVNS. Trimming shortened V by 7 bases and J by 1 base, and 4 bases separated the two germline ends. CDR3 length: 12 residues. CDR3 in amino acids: CASKGNTGELFF. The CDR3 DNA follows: TGTGCCAGCAAGGGGAACACCGGGGAGCTGTTTTTT.

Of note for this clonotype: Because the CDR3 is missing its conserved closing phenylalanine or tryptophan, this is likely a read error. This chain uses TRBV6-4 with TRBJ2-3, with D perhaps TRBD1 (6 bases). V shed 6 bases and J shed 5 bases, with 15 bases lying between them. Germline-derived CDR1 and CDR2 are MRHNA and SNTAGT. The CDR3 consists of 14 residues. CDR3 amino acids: CASSRDTAGDTQYS. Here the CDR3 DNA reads TGTGCCAGCAGCCGGGACACCGCCGGAGATACGCAGTATTCT.

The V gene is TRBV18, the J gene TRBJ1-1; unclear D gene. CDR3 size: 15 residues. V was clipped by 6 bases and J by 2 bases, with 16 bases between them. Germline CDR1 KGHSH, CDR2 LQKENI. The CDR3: CASSPSRGLNTEAFF. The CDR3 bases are TGTGCCAGCTCCCCCTCTCGAGGGTTAAACACTGAAGCTTTCTTT.

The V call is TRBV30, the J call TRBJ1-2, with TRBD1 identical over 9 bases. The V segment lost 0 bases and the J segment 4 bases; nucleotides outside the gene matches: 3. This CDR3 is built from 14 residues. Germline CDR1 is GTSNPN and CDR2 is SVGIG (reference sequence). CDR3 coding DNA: TGTGCCTGGAGTGTAGGACAGGGGCCCTATGGCTACACCTTC. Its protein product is CAWSVGQGPYGYTF.